One and the same sample provided the 7 T cell receptor beta chains below, sequenced in a study of PD-1 and CTLA-4 blockade in melanoma. Data came from immunoSEQ multiplex PCR; TCRdb stores just in-frame clones and leaves some out. The repertoire holds tens of thousands of clones, with around nine tenths as singletons. The sequences come from CD8+ T cells from peripheral blood, collected before anti-PD-1 treatment. Source of these receptors: a human donor with melanoma.

In regard to this clone: The same CDR3 arises from other DNA sequences in this sample as well. The V gene is TRBV19, the J gene TRBJ2-1; D unclear. Trimming removed 5 bases from V and 8 bases from J, with 13 bases in between. CDR3 length equals 13 residues. Germline lookup yields CDR1 LNHDA and CDR2 SQIVND (reference sequence). CDR3 protein: CASSPRRRDEQFF. The CDR3 region has the DNA TGTGCCAGTAGTCCCCGGCGAAGGGATGAGCAGTTCTTC.

This sequence joins TRBV4-2 and TRBJ2-7; D is unresolved. Trimming left V 0 bases short and J 0 bases short, with 12 bases between. This CDR3 is 16 amino acids long. CDR1 is LGHNA, CDR2 YNFKEQ, per germline. The CDR3 region is CASSQDIRGVSYEQYF. Written as DNA, the CDR3 is TGTGCCAGCAGCCAAGATATCCGTGGGGTCTCCTACGAGCAGTACTTC.

This chain uses TRBV27 with TRBJ1-1; D possibly corresponds to TRBD1 (5 bases). CDR3 length equals 13 residues. Trimming left V 0 bases short and J 7 bases short, with 9 bases between. Germline V gives CDR1 MNHEY, CDR2 SMNVEV (reference sequence). The CDR3 here is CASSLSAGHEAFF. The DNA of the CDR3 is TGTGCCAGCAGTTTATCCGCAGGGCATGAAGCTTTCTTT.

J is TRBJ2-2 and V is TRBV24-1, with D uncertain. Per germline, CDR1 KGHDR and CDR2 SFDVKD. Trimming removed 1 base at V and 4 bases at J, with 3 bases between. The CDR3 runs to 13 residues. As DNA, the CDR3 is TGTGCCACCAGTGATTTTTCCACCGGGGAGCTGTTTTTT. Amino acid sequence: CATSDFSTGELFF.

The V gene is TRBV14, the J gene TRBJ2-7; 9 bases agree with TRBD1. The germline V gene has CDR1 SGHDN and CDR2 FVKESK. The CDR3 extends over 14 amino acids. V was pared by 0 bases and J by 5 bases, with 2 bases of the junction left unmatched. The chain's CDR3 is CASSQDGTGNEQYF. The CDR3 DNA reads as TGTGCCAGCAGCCAAGACGGGACAGGGAACGAGCAGTACTTC.

This clone was picked up one time. The genes are TRBV28 and TRBJ2-3, with a weak D call TRBD1 (6 bases). The CDR3 totals 22 residues. Between the trimmed V and J ends, which lost 7 bases and 2 bases, there was a span of 37 bases. Germline lookup yields CDR1 MDHEN and CDR2 SYDVKM. CDR3 residues: CASTLGVRAGEFLASNTDTQYF. The CDR3 DNA reads as TGTGCCAGCACCCTAGGGGTCCGGGCAGGGGAGTTTTTGGCCTCTAACACAGATACGCAGTATTTT.

The chain joins TRBV27 to TRBJ2-7, with 7 bases identical to TRBD1. The germline CDR1 and CDR2 sequences are MNHEY and SMNVEV (reference sequence). The ends lost 6 bases at V and 4 bases at J; junction bases unmatched: 6. The length of the CDR3 is 13 residues. The chain's CDR3 is CASRQGSSYEQYF. The CDR3 nucleotides read TGTGCCAGCAGACAGGGGAGTTCGTACGAGCAGTACTTC.